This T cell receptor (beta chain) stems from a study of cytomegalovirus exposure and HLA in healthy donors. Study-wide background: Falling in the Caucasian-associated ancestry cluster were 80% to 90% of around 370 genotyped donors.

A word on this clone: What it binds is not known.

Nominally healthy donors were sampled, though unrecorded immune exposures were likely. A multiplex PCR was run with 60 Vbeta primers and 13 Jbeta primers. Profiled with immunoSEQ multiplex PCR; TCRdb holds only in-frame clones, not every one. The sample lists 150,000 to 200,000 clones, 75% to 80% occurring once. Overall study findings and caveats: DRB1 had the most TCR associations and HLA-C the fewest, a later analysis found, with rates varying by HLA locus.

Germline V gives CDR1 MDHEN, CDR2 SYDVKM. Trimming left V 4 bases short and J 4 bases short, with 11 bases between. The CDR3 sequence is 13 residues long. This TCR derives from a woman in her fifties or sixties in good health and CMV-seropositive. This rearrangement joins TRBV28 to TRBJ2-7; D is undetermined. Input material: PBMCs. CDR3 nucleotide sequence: TGTGCCAGCAGTTCCCCCCGAGAGTACGAGCAGTACTTC. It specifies CASSSPREYEQYF.